Included here is one TCR beta chain sequence, with context. Germline V CDR1 and CDR2: MNHNS, SASEGT. The CDR3 spans 16 residues. V shed 0 bases and J shed 2 bases, with 14 bases lying between them. Combining a sample-barcoded 5' primer with a J-beta primer mix, a second PCR ran for about 7 to 11 cycles. TCRdb independently ran MiXCR on the 5' RACE reads; one entry per CDR3 protein. The sample lists about 1.4 million distinct CDR3 sequences, around 59% occurring once. This sample was taken from a study of blood T cells in healthy people across ages. Sequencing was performed on blood. The rearrangement joins TRBV6-1 to TRBJ2-7, with D perhaps matching TRBD1 or TRBD2 (5 bases each). The sequence was collected from a man between 18 and 29 years old in good health. CDR3 amino acids: CASSEAPGRRTYEQYF. Here the CDR3 DNA reads TGTGCCAGCAGTGAAGCGCCGGGACGGAGGACCTACGAGCAGTACTTC.